This T cell receptor (beta chain) came from a study of post-analysis software for immune sequencing data. General observations from the study: A handful of TRBV segments were significantly more frequent in patients than in controls. TRBV5-6, TRBV5-1 and TRBV20-1 were among these segments. In multiple sclerosis, normalized Chao1 diversity was significantly below that of controls.

Built from TCR beta cDNA, the libraries had unique molecular identifiers in them. TCRdb reprocessed the PCR reads with MiXCR, giving one entry per CDR3 protein. The repertoire consists of 700,000 to 900,000 distinct CDR3 sequences, with 35% to 55% occurring once and the leading ten covering roughly 4.4%. Of note for this clonotype: The antigen is undetermined.

The CDR3 sequence is 13 residues long. The V and J ends lost 7 bases and 3 bases, in that order; junction bases with no gene match: 9. Per the germline V gene, CDR1 is DFQATT and CDR2 is SNEGSKA (reference sequence). The chain carries TRBV20-1 and TRBJ2-7, with 7 bases matching TRBD2. The sequencing sample was made of blood. The clonotype comes from a girl under 18 with multiple sclerosis. This CDR3 reads CSGRGTTHYEQYF. CDR3 nucleotide sequence: TGCAGTGGGAGAGGGACTACGCACTACGAGCAGTACTTC.